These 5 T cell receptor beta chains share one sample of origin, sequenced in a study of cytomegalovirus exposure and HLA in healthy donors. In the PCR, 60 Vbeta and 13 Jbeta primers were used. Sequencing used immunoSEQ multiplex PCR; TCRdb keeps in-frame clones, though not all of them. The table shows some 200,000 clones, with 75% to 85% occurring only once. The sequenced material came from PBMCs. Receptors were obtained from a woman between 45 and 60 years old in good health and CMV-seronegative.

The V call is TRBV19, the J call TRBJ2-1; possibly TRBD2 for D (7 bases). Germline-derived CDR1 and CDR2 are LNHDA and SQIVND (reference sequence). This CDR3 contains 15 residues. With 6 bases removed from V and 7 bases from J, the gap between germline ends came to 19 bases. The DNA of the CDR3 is TGTGCCAGTAGGGGGGGGGCAGGGGAGACGAATGAGCAGTTCTTC. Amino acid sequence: CASRGGAGETNEQFF.

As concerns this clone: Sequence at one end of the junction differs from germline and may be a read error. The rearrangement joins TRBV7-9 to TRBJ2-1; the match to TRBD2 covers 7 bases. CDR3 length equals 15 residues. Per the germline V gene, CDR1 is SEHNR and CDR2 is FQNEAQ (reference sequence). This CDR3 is CTSSLVLADINEQFF. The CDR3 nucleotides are TGTACCAGCAGCTTAGTTCTAGCGGATATCAATGAGCAGTTCTTC.

This CDR3 reads CASSLGPNEAFF. In DNA form, the CDR3 reads TGTGCCAGCAGCTTAGGGCCGAATGAAGCTTTCTTT. This chain uses TRBV11-2 with TRBJ1-1, with D uncertain. V was trimmed by 1 base and J by 7 bases, leaving 7 bases between them. Germline V gene sequence: CDR1 SGHAT, CDR2 FQNNGV. The CDR3 covers 12 residues. The complete variable domain, with remaining parts taken from reference TRBV11-2 and TRBJ1-1, reads EAGVAQSPRYKIIEKRQSVAFWCNPISGHATLYWYQQILGQGPKLLIQFQNNGVVDDSQLPKDRFSAERLKGVDSTLKIQPAKLEDSAVYLCASSLGPNEAFFGQGTRLTVV.

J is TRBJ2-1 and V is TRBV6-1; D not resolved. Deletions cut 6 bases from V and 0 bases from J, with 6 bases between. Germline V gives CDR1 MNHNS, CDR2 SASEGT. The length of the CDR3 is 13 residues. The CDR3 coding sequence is TGTGCCAGCAGGGCCCCCTCCTACAATGAGCAGTTCTTC. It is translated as CASRAPSYNEQFF.

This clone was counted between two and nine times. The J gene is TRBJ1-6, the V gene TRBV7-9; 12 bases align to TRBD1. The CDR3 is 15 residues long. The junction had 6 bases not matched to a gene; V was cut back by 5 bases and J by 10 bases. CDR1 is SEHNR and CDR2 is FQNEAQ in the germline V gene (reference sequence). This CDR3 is CASSTRDRGQSPLHF. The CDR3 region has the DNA TGTGCCAGCAGCACCCGGGACAGGGGGCAATCACCCCTCCACTTT.